The 26 T cell receptor beta chains in this list originate from one sample, sequenced in a study of blood T cell repertoires in COVID-19. Data came from immunoSEQ multiplex PCR; TCRdb stores just in-frame clones and leaves some out. The table records 80,000 or so clones, approximately 81% of them present only once. The sequenced sample was peripheral blood. The receptors stem from a man older than 75 with acute or convalescent COVID-19.

The CDR3 DNA follows: TGCGCCAGCAGCCTGGGACAGGAGTATAATTCACCCCTCCACTTT. It encodes CASSLGQEYNSPLHF. This rearrangement joins TRBV4-1 to TRBJ1-6; 8 bases align to TRBD1. Trimming cost V 4 bases and J 4 bases; bases outside gene matches: 3. Germline V gene lookup returns CDR1 MGHRA and CDR2 YSYEKL. The CDR3 is 15 residues long.

The chain links TRBV28 to TRBJ2-7, with 7 bases fitting TRBD2. Losses at the gene ends were 3 bases for V and 2 bases for J; bases not matched to a gene: 10. From germline, CDR1 is MDHEN and CDR2 SYDVKM. This CDR3 is built from 16 residues. The DNA of the CDR3 is TGTGCCAGCAGTTTGGTGAGGACTAGTCCTACCTACGAGCAGTACTTC. This translates into CASSLVRTSPTYEQYF.

This clone was recorded once. The chain is built from TRBV28 and TRBJ2-2; 11 bases map to TRBD1. This CDR3 has 16 amino acids. Germline CDR1 MDHEN, CDR2 SYDVKM. Trimming at V came to 5 bases and at J to 4 bases, leaving 6 bases not matched to a gene. The CDR3 reads CASSPAGTGGTGELFF. CDR3 in DNA: TGTGCCAGCAGTCCCGCCGGGACAGGGGGCACCGGGGAGCTGTTTTTT.

V usage is TRBV6-5 and J usage is TRBJ1-1, with D possibly matching TRBD1 (5 bases). Trimming removed 4 bases from V and 5 bases from J, with 11 bases in between. The CDR3 is made up of 13 amino acids. CDR1 and CDR2 (germline): MNHEY, SVGAGI. The CDR3 region has the DNA TGTGCCAGCAGTTGGAAGGGGATGACTGAAGCTTTCTTT. As protein: CASSWKGMTEAFF.

This chain links TRBV29-1 with TRBJ2-3, with D uncertain. Germline V gene sequence: CDR1 SQVTM, CDR2 ANQGSEA. The V end was cut by 3 bases, the J end by 1 base, with 5 bases between. The CDR3 consists of 12 residues. The CDR3 spells CSVDSGTDTQYF. CDR3 bases: TGCAGCGTTGACAGCGGCACAGATACGCAGTATTTT.

On this clone: The junction does not match germline at one end; this may be a read error. This chain connects TRBV4-1 to TRBJ1-5, with 7 bases matching TRBD1. This CDR3 is 14 amino acids long. From germline, CDR1 is MGHRA and CDR2 YSYEKL. CDR3 sequence: CASGQQGRYQPQHF. CDR3 nucleotides: TGCGCCAGCGGCCAACAGGGGCGATATCAGCCCCAGCATTTT.

The chain couples TRBV7-2 to TRBJ1-1, with no clear D. The V gene lost 5 bases and the J gene lost 5 bases, with 6 bases spanning the gap. The CDR3 loop spans 11 amino acids. CDR1 and CDR2 (germline): SGHTA, FQGNSA. In DNA, the CDR3 is TGTGCCAGCAGCCTTATGACTGAAGCTTTCTTT. Its translation is CASSLMTEAFF.

This sequence joins TRBV28 and TRBJ1-3; TRBD1 agrees at 7 bases. The CDR3 has 13 residues. With V trimmed by 4 bases and J by 5 bases, 2 bases remained unmatched. CDR1 is MDHEN and CDR2 is SYDVKM in the germline V gene. The CDR3 DNA is TGTGCCAGCAGTTCGGACAGGAGAAACACCATATATTTT. Amino acid sequence: CASSSDRRNTIYF.

The chain employs TRBV18 and TRBJ1-2; 11 bases align to TRBD1. Trimming cost V 6 bases and J 5 bases; bases outside gene matches: 5. Germline-derived CDR1 and CDR2 are KGHSH and LQKENI. CDR3 length equals 14 residues. The CDR3 coding sequence is TGTGCCAGCTCCCTCGGACAGGGGGCATATGGCTACACCTTC. Its protein is CASSLGQGAYGYTF.

The CDR3 DNA reads TGTGCCAGCAGTGAGAACCAGGGGTTCTACTATGGCTACACCTTC. It is translated as CASSENQGFYYGYTF. The V gene is TRBV2, the J gene TRBJ1-2; D may be TRBD1 (6 bases). The CDR3 is 15 residues long. In germline, CDR1 is SNHLY, CDR2 FYNNEI. V was trimmed by 3 bases and J by 3 bases, leaving 14 bases between them.

The chain links TRBV19 to TRBJ1-4; TRBD1 matches at 8 bases. Germline-derived CDR1 and CDR2 are LNHDA and SQIVND (reference sequence). The CDR3 totals 16 residues. V lost 3 bases to trimming and J lost 8 bases; unmatched junction nucleotides: 11. The CDR3 protein is CASSMSRARGREKLFF. CDR3 in DNA: TGTGCCAGTAGTATGTCGAGGGCCAGGGGGCGCGAAAAACTGTTTTTT.

The gene calls are TRBV28 and TRBJ2-6, with D uncertain. Trimming stripped 6 bases from V and 4 bases from J, with 10 bases between. Germline V gene data show CDR1 as MDHEN and CDR2 as SYDVKM. This CDR3 is built from 14 residues. This CDR3 is CASRPHTGANVLTF. The CDR3 bases are TGTGCCAGCAGACCTCATACAGGGGCCAACGTCCTGACTTTC.

The chain is built from TRBV7-6 and TRBJ2-5; weak D call: TRBD2 (5 bases). Trimming removed 1 base from V and 4 bases from J, with 16 bases in between. Germline loops: CDR1 SGHVS, CDR2 FNYEAQ. There are 16 residues in the CDR3. CDR3 protein: CASSLVGGSLTETQYF. Written as DNA, the CDR3 is TGTGCCAGCAGCTTAGTTGGTGGGAGTCTAACAGAGACCCAGTACTTC.

The chain links TRBV11-2 to TRBJ1-6; no firm D call. V lost 4 bases and J 7 bases, leaving 11 bases between the germline ends. There are 14 residues in the CDR3. Per the germline V gene, CDR1 is SGHAT and CDR2 is FQNNGV. This chain's CDR3 is CASSSRTGNSPLHF. The CDR3 bases are TGTGCCAGCAGCTCGAGGACTGGGAATTCACCCCTCCACTTT.

The chain uses TRBV19 and TRBJ1-1; 8 nucleotides line up with TRBD1. The CDR3 totals 17 residues. V lost 5 bases and J lost 11; bases outside the gene matches: 22. Germline lookup yields CDR1 LNHDA and CDR2 SQIVND (reference sequence). The CDR3 DNA is TGTGCCAGTAGTGTCCCGATAATCCGGGACAGGCCCCGAAGGGCTTTCTTT. Translation gives CASSVPIIRDRPRRAFF. Full variable domain (rest looked up from reference TRBV19 and TRBJ1-1): DGGITQSPKYLFRKEGQNVTLSCEQNLNHDAMYWYRQDPGQGLRLIYYSQIVNDFQKGDIAEGYSVSREKKESFPLTVTSAQKNPTAFYLCASSVPIIRDRPRRAFFGQGTRLTVV.

V gene TRBV6-6 combines with J gene TRBJ1-5; 9 bases are shared with TRBD1. Trimming took 5 bases from V and 4 from J; bases not matched to a gene: 15. This CDR3 is built from 18 residues. CDR1 MNHNY and CDR2 SVGAGI come from the germline V gene (reference sequence). This CDR3 is CASSPYRGLALGNQPQHF. DNA of the CDR3: TGTGCCAGCAGTCCCTACAGGGGGCTCGCGTTAGGGAATCAGCCCCAGCATTTT.

V is TRBV30 and J is TRBJ2-2; weak D call: TRBD1 (6 bases). Looked up from germline, CDR1 is GTSNPN and CDR2 is SVGIG (reference sequence). This CDR3 spans 15 amino acids. Trimming removed 4 bases from V and 0 bases from J, with 12 bases in between. CDR3 in amino acids: CAWTGANTNTGELFF. CDR3 nucleotide sequence: TGTGCCTGGACAGGGGCGAATACGAACACCGGGGAGCTGTTTTTT.

The rearrangement uses TRBV30 and TRBJ1-2, with TRBD1 matching over 7 bases. V lost 2 bases, J lost 7 bases, and 7 bases stayed unmatched. This CDR3 contains 13 residues. The germline CDR1 and CDR2 sequences are GTSNPN and SVGIG (reference sequence). The CDR3 sequence is CAWSQNRGGGYTF. DNA of the CDR3: TGTGCCTGGAGTCAAAACAGGGGCGGTGGCTACACCTTC.

CDR3 amino acids: CASSLGQSYGYTF. CDR3 nucleotide sequence: TGTGCCAGCAGCTTAGGGCAGTCCTATGGCTACACCTTC. This sequence joins TRBV7-3 and TRBJ1-2; no definite D call. In germline, CDR1 is SGHTA, CDR2 FQGTGA. The germline V and J ends were trimmed by 2 bases and 4 bases, with 8 bases remaining between them. The CDR3 has 13 amino acids.

The gene calls are TRBV2 and TRBJ1-2; D is undetermined. Per the germline V gene, CDR1 is SNHLY and CDR2 is FYNNEI. V shed 11 bases and J shed 0 bases, with 7 bases lying between them. CDR3 length equals 11 residues. The CDR3 DNA sequence: TGTGCCCGCGGAACTAACTATGGCTACACCTTC. This encodes CARGTNYGYTF.

The chain couples TRBV6-5 to TRBJ1-5; D not certain. V lost 0 bases to trimming and J lost 11 bases, with 11 bases between them. This CDR3 region has 13 residues. The germline CDR1 and CDR2 sequences are MNHEY and SVGAGI. DNA for the CDR3: TGTGCCAGCAGTTACTCGGTTGGGGAGTCCCAGCATTTT. Protein sequence: CASSYSVGESQHF.

The count of this clone is one. The chain carries TRBV2 and TRBJ1-2; perhaps TRBD1 as D (6 bases). The CDR3 is 12 amino acids. V shed 5 bases and J shed 8 bases, with 12 bases lying between them. Germline CDR1 reads SNHLY; CDR2 reads FYNNEI. The DNA for the CDR3 is TGTGCCAGCAGTACAGGGTCCGGAGGCTACACCTTC. It codes for CASSTGSGGYTF.

The V and J genes are TRBV11-2 and TRBJ2-1; TRBD2 matches 8 bases. This CDR3 region has 16 residues. CDR1 is SGHAT, CDR2 FQNNGV, per germline. V lost 5 bases, J lost 10 bases, and 16 bases stayed unmatched. Here the CDR3 DNA reads TGTGCCAGCAGCCTGAGACTAGCGACGGGAGAGGGGGAGCAGTTCTTC. Translation gives CASSLRLATGEGEQFF.

The chain combines TRBV7-6 with TRBJ2-5; TRBD2 might be the D (5 bases). Germline loops: CDR1 SGHVS, CDR2 FNYEAQ. V dropped 1 base and J dropped 1 base, with 10 bases sitting between them. The length of the CDR3 is 15 residues. The CDR3 region is CASSLGAGAQETQYF. As DNA, the CDR3 is TGTGCCAGCAGCTTAGGGGCGGGCGCCCAAGAGACCCAGTACTTC.

The CDR3 bases are TGTGCCAGCAGCTTGTTTGGGGGCTCGAACACTGAAGCTTTCTTT. Translating it yields CASSLFGGSNTEAFF. The chain combines TRBV5-4 with TRBJ1-1; a possible D gene is TRBD1 (6 bases). Trimming took 1 base from V and 1 from J, leaving 11 bases between them. Germline CDR1 reads SGHNT; CDR2 reads YYREEE (reference sequence). This CDR3 comprises 15 residues.

The V call is TRBV30, the J call TRBJ2-3; a possible D gene is TRBD1 (6 bases). V was shortened by 2 bases and J by 6 bases, with 6 bases between the two germline ends. CDR3 size: 11 residues. Per germline, CDR1 GTSNPN and CDR2 SVGIG (reference sequence). DNA of the CDR3: TGTGCCTGGAGTCAGGGGGATACGCAGTATTTT. Translating it yields CAWSQGDTQYF.